This TCR beta chain was observed in a study of beta chain features in type 1 diabetes (dated by TCRdb to the late 2010s). A note on the overall study: Patients and healthy donors did not differ in mean age, gender distribution, total cell number or subset yield. A total of 85 million to 140 million sorted cells were examined across all samples, and a strong correlation was observed between cell number per subset and RNA yield. The study compared TCRB repertoires of sorted circulating CD4+ T cell subsets between recently diagnosed type 1 diabetes patients and matched healthy donors. Regulatory and stem cell-like memory subsets were isolated from only 8 patients and 8 healthy donors, whereas naive and central memory subsets came from all 30 or so donors.

In its sample, this clone was seen a few times. The antigen it recognizes is unknown. Per-base qualities were not stored, and no clone one base away is much larger. The entire amount of isolated RNA was reverse transcribed using the High Capacity cDNA Reverse Transcription Kit, so the sequenced TCRB transcripts were expressed ones. Deep immunoSEQ sequencing was applied to naive, central memory and regulatory T cell samples, giving an average of approximately 4 million total reads per sample. Sorted cells were lysed in RLT buffer, and RNA was extracted using DNase-treated RNeasy Micro or Mini kits according to cell number. Each cell subset was processed on its own to prevent cross-contamination, while patient and healthy donor samples were processed together. Using the immunoSEQ multiplex PCR, TCRB sequences were amplified from cDNA into 87-bp fragments spanning the CDR3 region. Sequencing of the amplicons was done on the Illumina HiSeq platform. Per the source publication's procedure: PCR bias was corrected computationally using synthetic template baselines, and reads within Hamming distance 2 were collapsed, with unmergeable singletons discarded. Reads were aligned against IMGT so that V, D and J genes, CDR3 length and insertions or deletions at six rearrangement sites could be assigned. Within each subset, clonotype counts were normalized to the number of sorted cells before true diversity and Gini coefficients were calculated with the tcR R package. The overlap coefficient, calculated on TCRB nucleotide sequences, was used to quantify repertoire sharing. Out-of-frame TCRB sequences from naive cells were analyzed to stand in for the pre-selection repertoire. TCRdb carries this immuneACCESS record with in-frame sequences only. Its versions omit some clonotypes, under half of them owing to an unresolved V gene in the studies checked, with the rest unexplained. Clonal size and the V and J genes are those of that table, whereas D and trimming came from the DNA. For this sample the table gives around 650,000 clones, of which 9.5% to 15% were detected only once. 0.095% to 0.15% of the sample rests with the top ten.

A single peripheral blood draw of about 116 mL on average was collected from each donor into heparinised tubes. Using a panel that included CD45RO, CCR7, CD25, CD127, CD95 and CD27, naive, central memory, regulatory and stem cell-like memory CD4+ T cells were sorted on a BD FACSAria II. Every sorted population had a purity above 95%. PBMCs were isolated immediately by Lymphoprep density gradient centrifugation and stained directly without culture. So that batch effects would be minimized, each experiment stained and sorted samples in pairs, pairing one healthy donor with one patient. Summary of the overall study and its limitations: In all four CD4+ subsets, TCRB CDR3 length was moderately but significantly shorter in type 1 diabetes patients. HLA sub-analyses involved small numbers of individuals, so any influence of HLA type on TCRB rearrangement remained unresolved. Shorter templates might be favored by PCR, yet because patient and control samples were amplified and corrected together, any such skew would affect both groups equally. At VDJ recombination sites, patients with type 1 diabetes made fewer insertions and deleted more nucleotides, a pattern implying thymic rearrangement abnormalities. The naive, central memory and regulatory TCRB repertoires appeared to resemble one another more closely among patients than among healthy donors. Sequencing cDNA rather than genomic DNA could over-represent highly expressing activated cells, although activation and CD3 levels did not differ between groups.

Measured from the cysteine to the phenylalanine, the CDR3 is 13 residues long. Of all the DNA, just the CDR3 is kept, 39 bases in frame from base 1. V loses 5 bases at its end and J loses 7 bases; junction bases beyond the gene matches: 3. The germline V gene gives CDR1 as SGHTA and CDR2 as FQGNSA. Material: naive CD4+ T cells from blood. The sample's cell subset or site label is to be understood as: true naive CD4+ T cells. The chain is assembled from TRBV7-2 and TRBJ2-2; TRBD1 matches 8 bases in the middle. The sequence came from a man aged 25-40 years with type 1 diabetes. The CDR3 is CASSPTGDGELFF. The DNA is TGTGCCAGCAGCCCGACAGGGGACGGGGAGCTGTTTTTT.